Shown below are 28 T cell receptor beta chains from a single sample sequenced in a study of Graves' ophthalmopathy and Graves' hyperthyroidism. Amplified material comprised TCR beta CDR3 regions derived from RNA transcripts. HTBI primers were used in a first-round RT-PCR, which preceded a second-round multiplex PCR. TCRdb re-called the multiplex PCR reads with MiXCR, one entry per CDR3 protein. The sample includes 900,000 to 1,200,000 distinct CDR3 sequences, 35% to 40% of them seen just once. Input material: peripheral blood or thyroid tissue (not recorded which). All receptors come from an adult man with Graves' hyperthyroidism.

V usage is TRBV6-5 and J usage is TRBJ2-7; possible D gene TRBD1, 5 bases. Germline CDR1 reads MNHEY; CDR2 reads SVGAGI. This CDR3 spans 15 amino acids. Between the trimmed V and J ends, which lost 7 bases and 3 bases, there was a span of 19 bases. CDR3 nucleotide sequence: TGTGCCAGCACCGCGAGACAAGGGGTTTACTACGAGCAGTACTTC. It codes for CASTARQGVYYEQYF.

This clonotype occurred once. The chain combines TRBV19 with TRBJ1-5; D is undetermined. Per the germline V gene, CDR1 is LNHDA and CDR2 is SQIVND (reference sequence). Trimming left V 5 bases short and J 6 bases short, with 17 bases between. The CDR3 consists of 15 residues. CDR3 loop: CASSHPGPMVQPQHF. CDR3 nucleotide sequence: TGTGCCAGTAGTCATCCAGGTCCGATGGTTCAGCCCCAGCATTTT.

This clonotype was picked up many times. The rearrangement joins TRBV4-3 to TRBJ1-3; maybe TRBD1 (5 bases). Germline V CDR1 and CDR2: LGHNA, YSLEER. The V gene lost 0 bases and the J gene lost 9 bases, with 12 bases spanning the gap. The CDR3 has 14 amino acids. CDR3 nucleotide sequence: TGCGCCAGCAGCCAAGAATCTACCCAGGGCACCATATATTTT. Its translation is CASSQESTQGTIYF.

On this clonotype: Just one base apart from a much larger clone, this may be a read error. The CDR3 ends on some other residue instead of the conserved phenylalanine or tryptophan, so this is likely a read error. The chain uses TRBV7-9 and TRBJ1-1; the D gene is possibly TRBD1 (5 bases). The CDR3 length is 13 residues. V gave up 3 bases and J gave up 4 bases, with 9 bases separating them. The germline gives CDR1 SEHNR, CDR2 FQNEAQ (reference sequence). This CDR3 is CASSLEDTTEAFL. CDR3 nucleotides: TGTGCCAGCAGCTTGGAGGACACCACTGAAGCTTTCCTT.

The chain carries TRBV29-1 and TRBJ2-5, with 14 bases matching TRBD2. CDR3 size: 18 residues. The germline V gene encodes CDR1 SQVTM and CDR2 ANQGSEA. Trimming at V came to 2 bases and at J to 2 bases, leaving 10 bases not matched to a gene. The chain's CDR3 is CSVEKTSGGAEGQETQYF. The CDR3 coding sequence is TGCAGCGTTGAAAAGACTAGCGGGGGGGCCGAGGGTCAAGAGACCCAGTACTTC.

This clonotype appeared a few times. J is TRBJ1-1 and V is TRBV5-5, with D perhaps TRBD1 (6 bases). Germline assignment: CDR1 SGHKS and CDR2 YYEKEE (reference sequence). This CDR3 region has 15 residues. The V gene lost 1 base and the J gene lost 0 bases, with 10 bases spanning the gap. In DNA, the CDR3 is TGTGCCAGCAGCTTGAGTGGGGACATGAACACTGAAGCTTTCTTT. It yields the protein CASSLSGDMNTEAFF.

The chain recombines TRBV24-1 with TRBJ1-2, with TRBD1 as a possible D gene (5 bases). V was pared by 11 bases and J by 6 bases, with 9 bases between. There are 10 residues in the CDR3. Germline-derived CDR1 and CDR2 are KGHDR and SFDVKD. Here the CDR3 DNA reads TGTGCCAGAGGGACGGATGGCTACACCTTC. Translating it yields CARGTDGYTF.

Points on this clonotype: An end of the junction does not agree with germline; a read error may underlie this. The chain is built from TRBV5-4 and TRBJ2-5, with 7 bases identical to TRBD2. The CDR3 is 17 residues long. The germline V gene has CDR1 SGHNT and CDR2 YYREEE (reference sequence). The CDR3 region is CASSRDASGGGWETQYF. In DNA, the CDR3 is TGCGCCAGCAGCCGAGATGCATCGGGAGGTGGTTGGGAGACCCAGTACTTC.

The chain couples TRBV7-8 to TRBJ2-3, with D hard to call. V gave up 1 base and J gave up 5 bases, with 4 bases separating them. The CDR3 consists of 12 residues. Germline assignment: CDR1 SGHVS and CDR2 FQNEAQ. The CDR3: CASSLDVDTQYF. CDR3 in DNA: TGTGCCAGCAGCTTAGATGTAGATACGCAGTATTTT.

At least ten counts were recorded for this clonotype. The V gene is TRBV7-2, the J gene TRBJ1-5; 12 bases map to TRBD1. The germline gives CDR1 SGHTA, CDR2 FQGNSA. The CDR3 sequence is 18 residues long. The J segment lost 7 bases and the V segment lost 1 base, leaving 11 bases of the junction unmatched. CDR3 amino acids: CASSLGLWGQGALQPQHF. The CDR3 DNA sequence: TGTGCCAGCAGCTTAGGGTTATGGGGACAGGGGGCGTTACAGCCCCAGCATTTT.

The J gene is TRBJ1-2, the V gene TRBV14; D remains ambiguous. CDR3 length equals 15 residues. The ends were cut back, 0 bases at V and 5 bases at J, with 13 bases in the middle. Germline-derived CDR1 and CDR2 are SGHDN and FVKESK. The CDR3 spells CASSQDLIVPYGYTF. The CDR3, as DNA: TGTGCCAGCAGCCAAGATCTGATAGTGCCTTATGGCTACACCTTC.

This clonotype was observed a few times. The chain has TRBV5-5 and TRBJ1-4, with D hard to call. V lost 0 bases to trimming and J lost 0 bases, with 9 bases between them. CDR1 and CDR2 (germline): SGHKS, YYEKEE (reference sequence). CDR3 length equals 16 residues. The CDR3: CASSLATAATNEKLFF. In DNA form, the CDR3 reads TGTGCCAGCAGCTTGGCCACAGCTGCAACTAATGAAAAACTGTTTTTT.

The chain recombines TRBV7-9 with TRBJ1-2; D not certain. Trimming shortened V by 3 bases and J by 2 bases, and 10 bases separated the two germline ends. Germline CDR1 SEHNR, CDR2 FQNEAQ (reference sequence). CDR3 length: 14 residues. CDR3 sequence (DNA): TGTGCCAGCAGCTTGGAGGTCGGGAACTATGGCTACACCTTC. Its translation: CASSLEVGNYGYTF.

There are many counts of this clonotype. One end of the junction is discordant with germline, which a read error may explain. The V call is TRBV14, the J call TRBJ2-5; D not certain. CDR3 length: 11 amino acids. Germline loops: CDR1 SGHDN, CDR2 FVKESK. The CDR3 loop is CASSEEETQYF. The DNA for the CDR3 is TGTGCCAGCAGCGAAGAAGAGACCCAGTACTTC.

This clonotype appeared many times. The chain joins TRBV20-1 to TRBJ1-2; 11 positions match TRBD1. The CDR3 is made up of 14 amino acids. Germline V gives CDR1 DFQATT, CDR2 SNEGSKA (reference sequence). Trimming removed 5 bases from V and 4 bases from J; junction bases left unmatched: 6. This CDR3 reads CSAQPGTGGYGYTF. The CDR3 bases are TGCAGTGCTCAACCCGGGACAGGGGGCTATGGCTACACCTTC.

The gene calls are TRBV19 and TRBJ2-7, with 8 positions matching TRBD2. Germline CDR1 and CDR2: LNHDA and SQIVND (reference sequence). This CDR3 spans 13 amino acids. V shed 10 bases and J 5 bases; nucleotides not matched to a gene: 10. The CDR3 region has the DNA TGTGCCATAACCCCCGGGGGGGTAGACGAGCAGTACTTC. This gives the protein CAITPGGVDEQYF.

On this clonotype: A read error may be the cause here, since a much bigger clone is one base away. The V and J genes are TRBV7-9 and TRBJ1-3; D possibly corresponds to TRBD1 (5 bases). The V gene's germline CDR1 is SEHNR and CDR2 FQNEAQ (reference sequence). The CDR3 has 16 amino acids. DNA for the CDR3: TGTGCCAGTAAGCCGAGGGGAGGGATCTCTGGAAACACCATGTATTTT. As protein: CASKPRGGISGNTMYF.

This rearrangement joins TRBV7-9 to TRBJ1-2; D gene ambiguous. Germline CDR1 and CDR2: SEHNR and FQNEAQ (reference sequence). The CDR3 extends over 12 amino acids. The V and J ends lost 5 bases and 12 bases respectively, with 16 bases between them. CDR3 residues: CASSGRFSGNTF. The CDR3 nucleotides read TGTGCCAGCAGCGGACGATTCTCCGGAAACACCTTC.

The J gene is TRBJ2-5, the V gene TRBV29-1; TRBD1 matches 7 bases. This CDR3 region has 13 residues. From germline, CDR1 is SQVTM and CDR2 ANQGSEA. V lost 7 bases and J lost 3; bases outside the gene matches: 8. CDR3 DNA: TGCAGCGAAGGAAGGGGACAGAAAGAGACCCAGTACTTC. As protein: CSEGRGQKETQYF.

This chain links TRBV9 with TRBJ2-7; 7 nucleotides line up with TRBD1. The CDR3 is 15 residues long. Germline loops: CDR1 SGDLS, CDR2 YYNGEE. V lost 2 bases, J lost 1 base, and 6 bases stayed unmatched. CDR3 in DNA: TGTGCCAGCAGCGTCCGACAGGGAAGATCCTACGAGCAGTACTTC. Translating it yields CASSVRQGRSYEQYF.

This clonotype showed up many times. This chain connects TRBV5-1 to TRBJ2-5; D uncertain. Trimming removed 2 bases from V and 2 bases from J, with 10 bases in between. The CDR3 extends over 14 amino acids. CDR1 and CDR2 from the germline V gene are SGHRS and YFSETQ. CDR3 in amino acids: CASSLHPSQETQYF. As DNA, the CDR3 is TGCGCCAGCAGCTTACACCCCAGTCAAGAGACCCAGTACTTC.

The chain has TRBV29-1 and TRBJ1-1; 7 positions agree with TRBD1. With V trimmed by 6 bases and J by 7 bases, 11 bases remained unmatched. The CDR3 loop spans 13 amino acids. Per the germline V gene, CDR1 is SQVTM and CDR2 is ANQGSEA. This CDR3 is CSVGTANILEAFF. CDR3 in DNA: TGCAGCGTGGGGACAGCAAATATACTTGAAGCTTTCTTT.

Only one count was recorded for this clonotype. The chain uses TRBV10-3 and TRBJ2-7; 9 bases agree with TRBD1. Germline-derived CDR1 and CDR2 are ENHRY and SYGVKD. V shed 4 bases and J 3 bases; nucleotides not matched to a gene: 7. The CDR3 length is 15 residues. Here the CDR3 reads CAISGDREVLYEQYF. CDR3 coding DNA: TGTGCCATCAGTGGGGACAGGGAGGTTCTCTACGAGCAGTACTTC.

This clonotype occurred many times. The chain carries TRBV20-1 and TRBJ1-5; 9 bases agree with TRBD1. CDR1 DFQATT and CDR2 SNEGSKA come from the germline V gene (reference sequence). With V trimmed by 3 bases and J by 2 bases, 5 bases remained unmatched. The length of the CDR3 is 15 residues. The DNA for the CDR3 is TGCAGTGCTAGGGGGGACAGGGCTGGCAATCAGCCCCAGCATTTT. Translated, it gives CSARGDRAGNQPQHF.

The chain recombines TRBV29-1 with TRBJ2-7, with D possibly matching TRBD2 (5 bases). Germline CDR1 is SQVTM and CDR2 is ANQGSEA. CDR3 length equals 12 residues. V was cut by 4 bases and J by 4 bases, with 11 bases left in between. The CDR3 DNA reads TGCAGCGTTGGAGGGCCAGTTTACGAGCAGTACTTC. Translated: CSVGGPVYEQYF.

This clonotype was detected many times. CDR3 sequence (DNA): TGTGCCAGCAGCCCCTCTTGGGACAGAGAGCAGTACTTC. This codes for CASSPSWDREQYF. The chain couples TRBV11-2 to TRBJ2-7; 7 bases agree with TRBD1. Germline loops: CDR1 SGHAT, CDR2 FQNNGV. The V segment lost 5 bases and the J segment 7 bases; nucleotides outside the gene matches: 8. The CDR3 length is 13 residues.

The chain links TRBV9 to TRBJ1-5; D is unresolved. Deletions cut 0 bases from V and 4 bases from J, with 23 bases between. This CDR3 is 19 amino acids long. CDR1 is SGDLS, CDR2 YYNGEE, per germline. CDR3 nucleotides: TGTGCCAGCAGCGTAGAGATGAGGAAAACGTCGTCTCCGAATCAGCCCCAGCATTTT. Protein sequence: CASSVEMRKTSSPNQPQHF.

The J gene is TRBJ2-7, the V gene TRBV20-1; TRBD2 aligns across 9 bases. Per the germline V gene, CDR1 is DFQATT and CDR2 is SNEGSKA (reference sequence). The CDR3 totals 16 residues. With 3 bases clipped from V and 1 base from J, the junction kept 10 bases outside the gene matches. CDR3 sequence: CSARSGDSGSSYEQYF. The CDR3, as DNA: TGCAGTGCTAGGTCGGGAGATAGCGGGAGTTCCTACGAGCAGTACTTC.